The entry that follows covers one T cell receptor (beta chain) sequence. Its antigen remains unidentified. This specimen comes from a study of cytomegalovirus exposure and HLA in healthy donors. General study findings and limits: Only CMV serostatus was available as immune exposure information. A reported reduction in N-insertions relative to the approximately 640-donor mean was seen in an Asian-associated ancestry cluster in a later analysis.

V was pared by 0 bases and J by 7 bases, with 7 bases of the junction left unmatched. This CDR3 contains 15 residues. Germline-derived CDR1 and CDR2 are SGDLS and YYNGEE. Both 60 Vbeta primers and 13 Jbeta primers went into the PCR. The repertoire was sequenced with immunoSEQ multiplex PCR; TCRdb's copy has only in-frame clones and lacks some. Found here are approximately 110,000 clones; the top ten clones hold 0.45% to 0.6%. The sample taken for sequencing was PBMCs. The TCR originated in a man aged 50-60 years in good health and CMV-seronegative. The rearrangement uses TRBV9 and TRBJ1-2; TRBD1 matches at 9 bases. The DNA for the CDR3 is TGTGCCAGCAGCGTAGACCCGGACAGGGGAAGTGGCTACACCTTC. Translated, it gives CASSVDPDRGSGYTF.